This is a list of T cell receptor beta chains from one sample in a study of T cell responses to AZD1222 COVID-19 vaccine. Sequenced by immunoSEQ multiplex PCR; TCRdb stores in-frame clones only, minus some. The sample contains around 100,000 clones, roughly 91% of which appear only once. Specimen: peripheral blood, collected on day 0 of AZD1222 vaccination. Every receptor here comes from an adult in good health. The CDR3 runs from the conserved cysteine through the conserved F or W. The order of the fields is V gene, D gene, J gene, CDR3 protein, CDR3 DNA. D genes are given only for firm matches.

>TRBV27|-|TRBJ1-1
CASSLTKNTEAFF
TGTGCCAGCAGCCTAACGAAGAACACTGAAGCTTTCTTT
>TRBV6-1|-|TRBJ1-1
CASSEFSGARTEAFF
TGTGCCAGCAGTGAGTTCTCAGGGGCTAGAACTGAAGCTTTCTTT
>TRBV6-5|-|TRBJ2-7
CASSYATSSYEQYF
TGTGCCAGCAGTTACGCTACGAGCTCCTACGAGCAGTACTTC
>TRBV24-1|-|TRBJ2-1
CATSDFSSEDEQFF
TGTGCCACCAGTGATTTCAGTTCGGAAGATGAGCAGTTCTTC
>TRBV10-3|-|TRBJ1-5
CAIAGQINQPQHF
TGTGCCATCGCCGGACAGATCAATCAGCCCCAGCATTTT
>TRBV5-6|-|TRBJ2-3
CASSFRNEDTQYF
TGTGCCAGCAGCTTCAGAAATGAAGATACGCAGTATTTT
>TRBV4-1|-|TRBJ2-7
CASSQVVSYEQYF
TGCGCCAGCAGCCAAGTCGTTTCCTACGAGCAGTACTTC
>TRBV3-1/TRBV3-2|-|TRBJ2-2
CASSNSGNTGELFF
TGTGCCAGCAGCAATTCGGGGAACACCGGGGAGCTGTTTTTT
>TRBV5-1|-|TRBJ2-7
CASSLGGNVREQYF
TGCGCCAGCAGCTTGGGAGGAAACGTACGTGAGCAGTACTTC
>TRBV10-3|-|TRBJ2-3
CAIGSADTQYF
TGTGCCATCGGGTCGGCAGATACGCAGTATTTT
>TRBV7-8|-|TRBJ1-6
CASSDTRNSPLHF
TGTGCCAGCAGCGACACACGGAATTCACCCCTCCACTTT
>TRBV2|-|TRBJ2-1
CASSEPETLHNEQFF
TGTGCCAGCAGTGAGCCCGAGACCCTACACAATGAGCAGTTCTTC
>TRBV10-1|-|TRBJ2-1
CASSDMPRSDEQFF
TGCGCCAGCAGTGATATGCCCAGGAGCGATGAGCAGTTCTTC
>TRBV27|-|TRBJ1-6
CASSHRQISPLHF
TGTGCCAGCAGTCATCGACAGATTTCACCCCTCCACTTT